The sequence of this T cell receptor beta chain was determined in a study of T cell responses to AZD1222 COVID-19 vaccine (dated by TCRdb to about 2021). In terms of the full investigation: A total of 233 trial participants underwent TCR sequencing, of whom about 200 had received two doses of AZD1222 and 26 had received two doses of the MenACWY control vaccine. Trial participants were enrolled by age into subgroups of 18-55, 56-69 and 70-plus years, and roughly 150, 30 and 60 TCR-sequenced participants, respectively, were included in these subgroups. Points the paper makes about the study in general: In the small 56-69-year group, the increase in depth fell short of significance, most likely because of low power. After two AZD1222 doses, spike-specific TCR breadth and depth were significantly higher than at day 0 and than in MenACWY recipients. Epitopes outside the regions mutated in the B.1.351 and B.1.1.7 variants were reportedly recognized by nearly half of the unique spike-specific TCRs. Because no day 14 peak-response samples were available, the repertoires could be characterized only after the peak T cell response. CD4 TCRs associated with the vaccine covered the entire spike protein, and the dominant responses were in regions 160-218 and 743-854. Conclusions about previously exposed vaccinees are limited, since just 5 or 6 AZD1222 recipients were seropositive for SARS-CoV-2 at baseline. Participants were mostly white British, with more females than males. The authors suggested clonal diversity may have been underestimated.

The CDR3 regions of human TCRbeta chains were analyzed by immunosequencing. The paper's data handling went like this. Repertoire TCRs were checked for matches against a reference library of SARS-CoV-2-specific TCRs that had been generated using the MIRA antigen-specificity platform. Breadth meant the fraction of unique TCRs that were SARS-CoV-2-associated, whereas depth meant the fraction of total T cells that were SARS-CoV-2-associated. Using the MIRA data, each spike-specific TCR was mapped to the spike region that the TCR reacts to and placed in a CD4 or CD8 class. Log10-transformed breadth and depth values were compared by one-way ANOVA with Sidak's multiple comparisons tests. The source is immuneACCESS, and TCRdb retained only in-frame sequences with V and J called. Part of the clones is not carried over; for the studies checked, unresolved V genes explain less than half of this, and the remainder is unexplained. V and J calls plus clone size are reproduced from that table; the DNA served to infer D and trimming. The sample table records about 130,000 clones; approximately 91% of these occur just once. The top ten clones comprise under 6% of the sample.

Sample time point, as interpreted from the label and publication: about 28 days (+/-7) after the second vaccine dose. Because spike-specific TCR depth and breadth did not differ between the two schedules, AZD1222 recipients who got a second dose at roughly 4 weeks were pooled with those who got a second dose at roughly 12 weeks. Vaccinee samples came from UK trials COV001 and COV002, including a single-blind randomized controlled phase 2/3 trial of AZD1222 (ChAdOx1 nCoV-19) in healthy adults. Trial participant PBMC samples were collected at day 0 and day 28 after the second dose for TCRbeta chain sequencing. For this clone: It lacks a known antigen. No base-level quality is on record; no much larger clone is a single base apart.

From cysteine to phenylalanine, the CDR3 is 12 amino acids long. Only the CDR3 part of the read is kept: 36 bases, read in frame from the first base. CDR1 is given as LNHDA and CDR2 as SQIVND, both from the germline V gene (reference sequence). V is reduced by 7 bases and J by 4 bases, leaving a spacing of 10 bases between them. The input for sequencing was peripheral blood, taken 28 days after the second AZD1222 dose. This receptor was taken from an adult who received the AZD1222 COVID-19 vaccine. The rearrangement combines TRBV19 with TRBJ1-2; TRBD1 is perhaps the D gene, given 6 matching bases. The CDR3 region has the sequence CASNRVPYGYTF. The nucleotide sequence is TGTGCCAGTAACAGGGTACCCTATGGCTACACCTTC.